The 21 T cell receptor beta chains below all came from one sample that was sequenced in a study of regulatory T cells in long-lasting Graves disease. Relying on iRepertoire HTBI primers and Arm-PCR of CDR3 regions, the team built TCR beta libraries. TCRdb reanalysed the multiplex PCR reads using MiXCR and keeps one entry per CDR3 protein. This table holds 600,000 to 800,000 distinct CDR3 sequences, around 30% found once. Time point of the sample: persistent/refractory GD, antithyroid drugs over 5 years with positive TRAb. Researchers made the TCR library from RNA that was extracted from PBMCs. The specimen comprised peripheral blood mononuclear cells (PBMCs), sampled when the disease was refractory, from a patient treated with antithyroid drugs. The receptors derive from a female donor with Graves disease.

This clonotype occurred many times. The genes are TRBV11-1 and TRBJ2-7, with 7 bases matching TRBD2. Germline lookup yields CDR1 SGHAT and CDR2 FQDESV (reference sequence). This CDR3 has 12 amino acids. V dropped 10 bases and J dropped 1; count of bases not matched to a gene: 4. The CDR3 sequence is CAIKRGSYEQYF. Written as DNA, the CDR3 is TGTGCCATCAAGCGGGGTTCCTACGAGCAGTACTTC.

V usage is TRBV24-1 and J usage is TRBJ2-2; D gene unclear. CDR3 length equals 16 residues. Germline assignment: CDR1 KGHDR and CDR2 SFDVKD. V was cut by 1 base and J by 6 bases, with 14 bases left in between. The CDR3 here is CATSDLPIPRAGELFF. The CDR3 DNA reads TGTGCCACCAGTGATTTACCGATCCCTAGGGCCGGGGAGCTGTTTTTT.

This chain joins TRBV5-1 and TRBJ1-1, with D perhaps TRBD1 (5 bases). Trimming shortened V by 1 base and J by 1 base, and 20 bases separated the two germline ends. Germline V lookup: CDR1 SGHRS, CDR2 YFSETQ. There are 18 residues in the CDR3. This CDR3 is CASSLLRQLSGTNTEAFF. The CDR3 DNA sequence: TGCGCCAGCAGCTTGTTGCGACAGTTAAGCGGGACGAACACTGAAGCTTTCTTT.

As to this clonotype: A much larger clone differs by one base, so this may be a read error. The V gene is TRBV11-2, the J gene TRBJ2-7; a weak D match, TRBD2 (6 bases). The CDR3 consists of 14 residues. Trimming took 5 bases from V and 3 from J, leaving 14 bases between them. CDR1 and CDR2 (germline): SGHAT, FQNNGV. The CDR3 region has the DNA TGTGCCAGCAGCAGGACTATCGGGGGCTACGAGCAGTACTTC. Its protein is CASSRTIGGYEQYF.

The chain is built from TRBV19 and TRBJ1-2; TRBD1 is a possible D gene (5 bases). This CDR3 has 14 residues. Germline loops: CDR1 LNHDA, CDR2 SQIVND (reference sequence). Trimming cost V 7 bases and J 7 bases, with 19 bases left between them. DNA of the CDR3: TGTGCCAGTACAGAGGTGGACATCCACTGTGGCTACACCTTC. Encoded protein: CASTEVDIHCGYTF. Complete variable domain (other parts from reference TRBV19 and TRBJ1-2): DGGITQSPKYLFRKEGQNVTLSCEQNLNHDAMYWYRQDPGQGLRLIYYSQIVNDFQKGDIAEGYSVSREKKESFPLTVTSAQKNPTAFYLCASTEVDIHCGYTFGSGTRLTVV.

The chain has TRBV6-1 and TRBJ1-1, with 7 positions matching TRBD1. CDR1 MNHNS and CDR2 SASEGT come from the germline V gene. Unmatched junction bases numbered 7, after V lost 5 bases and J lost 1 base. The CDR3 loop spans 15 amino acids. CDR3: CASSLKDRRNTEAFF. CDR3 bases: TGTGCCAGCAGTCTTAAGGACAGGAGGAACACTGAAGCTTTCTTT.

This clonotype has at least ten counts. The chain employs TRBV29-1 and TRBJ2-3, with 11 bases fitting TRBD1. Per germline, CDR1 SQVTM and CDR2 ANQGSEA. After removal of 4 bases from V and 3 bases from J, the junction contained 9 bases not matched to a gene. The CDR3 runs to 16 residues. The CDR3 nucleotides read TGCAGCGTTGTTGGGGCGGACAGGGGGCGAACAGATACGCAGTATTTT. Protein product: CSVVGADRGRTDTQYF.

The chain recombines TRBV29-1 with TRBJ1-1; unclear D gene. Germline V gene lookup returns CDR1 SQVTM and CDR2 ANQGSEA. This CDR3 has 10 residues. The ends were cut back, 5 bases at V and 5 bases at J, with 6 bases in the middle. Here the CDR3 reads CSVFWTEAFF. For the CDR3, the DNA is TGCAGCGTTTTCTGGACTGAAGCTTTCTTT.

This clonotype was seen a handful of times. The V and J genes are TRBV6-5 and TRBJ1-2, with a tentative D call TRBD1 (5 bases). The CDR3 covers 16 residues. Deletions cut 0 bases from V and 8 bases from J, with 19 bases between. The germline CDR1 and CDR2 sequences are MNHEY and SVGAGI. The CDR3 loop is CASSYSPAGSVKGYTF. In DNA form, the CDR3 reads TGTGCCAGCAGTTACTCCCCGGCAGGGTCGGTGAAGGGCTACACCTTC.

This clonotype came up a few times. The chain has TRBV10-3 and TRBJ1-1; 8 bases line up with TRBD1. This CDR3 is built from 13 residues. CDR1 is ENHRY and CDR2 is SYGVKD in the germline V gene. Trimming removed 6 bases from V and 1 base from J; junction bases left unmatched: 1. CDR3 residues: CAIRGQENTEAFF. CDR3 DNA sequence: TGTGCCATCAGGGGACAGGAGAACACTGAAGCTTTCTTT.

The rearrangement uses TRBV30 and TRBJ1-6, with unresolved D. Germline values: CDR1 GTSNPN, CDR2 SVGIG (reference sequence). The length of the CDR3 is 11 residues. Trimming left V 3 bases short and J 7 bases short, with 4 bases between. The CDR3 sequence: CAWRRNSPLHF. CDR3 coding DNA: TGTGCCTGGAGACGGAATTCACCCCTCCACTTT.

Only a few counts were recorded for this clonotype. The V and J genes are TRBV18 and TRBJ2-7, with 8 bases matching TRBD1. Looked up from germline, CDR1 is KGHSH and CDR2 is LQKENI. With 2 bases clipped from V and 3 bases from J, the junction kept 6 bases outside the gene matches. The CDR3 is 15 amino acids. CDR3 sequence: CASSPLDRAFYEQYF. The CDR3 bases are TGTGCCAGCTCACCATTGGACAGGGCCTTCTACGAGCAGTACTTC.

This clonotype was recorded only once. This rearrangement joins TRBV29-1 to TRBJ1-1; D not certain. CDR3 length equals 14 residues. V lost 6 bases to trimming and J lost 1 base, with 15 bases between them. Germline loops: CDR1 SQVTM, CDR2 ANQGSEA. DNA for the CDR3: TGCAGCGTCTCCCCTAAGATGAGGAACACTGAAGCTTTCTTT. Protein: CSVSPKMRNTEAFF.

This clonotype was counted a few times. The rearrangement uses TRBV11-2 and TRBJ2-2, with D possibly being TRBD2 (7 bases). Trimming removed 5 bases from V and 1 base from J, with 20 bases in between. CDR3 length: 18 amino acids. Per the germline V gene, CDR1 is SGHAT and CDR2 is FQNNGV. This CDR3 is CASSPTLGGHQNTGELFF. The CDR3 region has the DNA TGTGCCAGCAGCCCAACCCTGGGGGGGCACCAGAACACCGGGGAGCTGTTTTTT.

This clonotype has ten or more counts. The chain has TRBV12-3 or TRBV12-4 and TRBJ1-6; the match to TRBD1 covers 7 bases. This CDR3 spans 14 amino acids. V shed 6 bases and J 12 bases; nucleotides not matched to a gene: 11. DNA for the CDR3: TGTGCCAGCAGACGAGACAGGGATGAACTACCCCTCCACTTT. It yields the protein CASRRDRDELPLHF.

CDR3 bases: TGCAGCGTCAGGACCGGGGGAGCTTTCTTT. Translating it yields CSVRTGGAFF. The gene calls are TRBV29-1 and TRBJ1-1, with a possible D match to TRBD1 (5 bases). CDR3 length: 10 amino acids. V was clipped by 6 bases and J by 10 bases, with 12 bases between them. Germline values: CDR1 SQVTM, CDR2 ANQGSEA.

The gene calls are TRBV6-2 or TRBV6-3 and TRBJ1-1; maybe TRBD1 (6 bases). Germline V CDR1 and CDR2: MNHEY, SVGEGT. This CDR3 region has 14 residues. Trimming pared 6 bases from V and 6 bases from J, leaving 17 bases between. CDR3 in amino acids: CASRASRGFAEAFF. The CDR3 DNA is TGTGCCAGCAGAGCGAGCAGGGGTTTCGCTGAAGCTTTCTTT.

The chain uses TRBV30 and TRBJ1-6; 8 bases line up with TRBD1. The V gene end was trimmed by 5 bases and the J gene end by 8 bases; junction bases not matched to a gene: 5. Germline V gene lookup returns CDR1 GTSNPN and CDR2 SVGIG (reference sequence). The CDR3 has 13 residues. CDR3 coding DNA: TGTGCCTGGGTCGACAGGGGAGATTCACCCCTCCACTTT. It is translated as CAWVDRGDSPLHF.

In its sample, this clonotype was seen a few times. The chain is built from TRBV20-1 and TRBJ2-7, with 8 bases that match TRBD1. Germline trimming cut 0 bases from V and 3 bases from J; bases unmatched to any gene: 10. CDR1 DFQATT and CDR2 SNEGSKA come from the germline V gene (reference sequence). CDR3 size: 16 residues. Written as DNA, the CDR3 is TGCAGTGCTAGAGATCCTACTCCGGGACAGGACTACGAGCAGTACTTC. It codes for CSARDPTPGQDYEQYF.

The CDR3 loop is CASSEGLYNSPLHF. The DNA of the CDR3 is TGTGCCAGCAGTGAAGGACTATATAATTCACCCCTCCACTTT. The chain combines TRBV6-2 or TRBV6-3 with TRBJ1-6, with D uncertain. The CDR3 loop spans 14 amino acids. With 5 bases removed from V and 4 bases from J, the gap between germline ends came to 9 bases. Germline V gives CDR1 MNHEY, CDR2 SVGEGT.

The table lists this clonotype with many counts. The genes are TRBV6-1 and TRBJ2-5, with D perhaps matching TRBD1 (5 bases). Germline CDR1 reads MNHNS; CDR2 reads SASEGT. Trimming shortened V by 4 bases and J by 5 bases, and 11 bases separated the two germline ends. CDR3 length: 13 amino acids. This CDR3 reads CASSADNTETQYF. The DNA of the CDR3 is TGTGCCAGCAGTGCGGACAATACGGAGACCCAGTACTTC.